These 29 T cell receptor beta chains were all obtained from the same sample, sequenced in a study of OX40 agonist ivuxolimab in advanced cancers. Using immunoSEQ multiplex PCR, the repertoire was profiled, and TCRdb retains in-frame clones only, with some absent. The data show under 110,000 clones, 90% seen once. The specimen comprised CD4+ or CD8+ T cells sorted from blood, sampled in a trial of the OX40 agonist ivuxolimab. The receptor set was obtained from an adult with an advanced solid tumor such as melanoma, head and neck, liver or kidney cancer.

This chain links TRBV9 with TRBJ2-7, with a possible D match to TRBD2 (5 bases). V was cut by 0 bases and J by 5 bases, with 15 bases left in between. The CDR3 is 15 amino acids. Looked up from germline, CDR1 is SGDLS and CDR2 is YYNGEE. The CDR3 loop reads CASSVVEGSPHEQYF. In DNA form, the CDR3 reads TGTGCCAGCAGCGTAGTGGAAGGGAGTCCCCACGAGCAGTACTTC.

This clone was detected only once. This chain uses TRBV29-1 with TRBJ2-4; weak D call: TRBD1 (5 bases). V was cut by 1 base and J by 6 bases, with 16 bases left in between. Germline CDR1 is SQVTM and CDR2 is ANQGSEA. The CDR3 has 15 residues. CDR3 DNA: TGCAGCGTTGAAGGTGGGGCAGGGTCGAGAAACATTCAGTACTTC. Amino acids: CSVEGGAGSRNIQYF.

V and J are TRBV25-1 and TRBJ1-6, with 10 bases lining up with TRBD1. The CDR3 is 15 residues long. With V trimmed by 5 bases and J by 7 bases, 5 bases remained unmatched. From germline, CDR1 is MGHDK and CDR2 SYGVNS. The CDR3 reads CASSPEGQGNSPLHF. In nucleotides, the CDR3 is TGTGCCAGCAGTCCTGAGGGACAGGGGAATTCACCCCTCCACTTT.

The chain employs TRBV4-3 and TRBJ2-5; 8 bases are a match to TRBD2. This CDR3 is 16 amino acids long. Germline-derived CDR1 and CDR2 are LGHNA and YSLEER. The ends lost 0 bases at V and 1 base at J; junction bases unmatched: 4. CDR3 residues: CASSQERGGIQETQYF. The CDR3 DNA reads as TGCGCCAGCAGCCAAGAACGCGGGGGGATCCAAGAGACCCAGTACTTC.

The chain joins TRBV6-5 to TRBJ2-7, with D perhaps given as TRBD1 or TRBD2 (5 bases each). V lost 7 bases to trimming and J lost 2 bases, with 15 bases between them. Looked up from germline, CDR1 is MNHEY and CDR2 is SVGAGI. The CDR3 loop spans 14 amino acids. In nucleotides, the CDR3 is TGTGCCAGCATGGTTAATGGGGGACCCTACGAGCAGTACTTC. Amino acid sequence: CASMVNGGPYEQYF.

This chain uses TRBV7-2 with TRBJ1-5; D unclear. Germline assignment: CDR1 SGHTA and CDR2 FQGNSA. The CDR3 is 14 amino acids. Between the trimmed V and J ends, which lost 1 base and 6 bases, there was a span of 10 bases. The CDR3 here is CASSLGTWGQPQHF. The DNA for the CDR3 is TGTGCCAGCAGCTTAGGAACATGGGGTCAGCCCCAGCATTTT.

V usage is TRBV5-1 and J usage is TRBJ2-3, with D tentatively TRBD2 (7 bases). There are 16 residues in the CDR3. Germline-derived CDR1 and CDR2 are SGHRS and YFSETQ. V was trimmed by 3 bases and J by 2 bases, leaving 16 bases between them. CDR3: CASSSLGGGTTDTQYF. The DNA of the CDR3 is TGCGCCAGCAGCTCCCTAGGGGGGGGGACCACAGATACGCAGTATTTT.

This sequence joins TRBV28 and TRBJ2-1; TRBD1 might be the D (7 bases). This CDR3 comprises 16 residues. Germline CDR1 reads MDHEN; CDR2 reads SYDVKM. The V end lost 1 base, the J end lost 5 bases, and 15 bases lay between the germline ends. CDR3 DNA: TGTGCCAGCAGTTTATTCGGGCAGGGGGGAAACAATGAGCAGTTCTTC. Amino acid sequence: CASSLFGQGGNNEQFF.

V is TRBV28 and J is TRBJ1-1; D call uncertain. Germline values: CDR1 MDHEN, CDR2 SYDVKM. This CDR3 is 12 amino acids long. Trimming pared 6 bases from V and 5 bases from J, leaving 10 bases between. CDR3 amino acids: CASSYKRTEAFF. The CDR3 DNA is TGTGCCAGCAGCTATAAGCGGACTGAAGCTTTCTTT.

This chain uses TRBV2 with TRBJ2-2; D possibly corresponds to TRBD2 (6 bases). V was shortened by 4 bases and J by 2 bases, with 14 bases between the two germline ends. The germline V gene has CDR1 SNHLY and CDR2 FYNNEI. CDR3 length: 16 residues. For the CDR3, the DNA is TGTGCCAGCAGTGTCGGAGGGGCGTTTAACACCGGGGAGCTGTTTTTT. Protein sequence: CASSVGGAFNTGELFF.

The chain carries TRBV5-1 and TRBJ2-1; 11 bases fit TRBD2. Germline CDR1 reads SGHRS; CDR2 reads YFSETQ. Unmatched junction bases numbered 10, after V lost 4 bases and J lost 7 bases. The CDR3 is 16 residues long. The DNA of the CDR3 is TGCGCCAGCAGCGCAGGAGGGACTAGCGGTTCTAATGAGCAGTTCTTC. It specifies CASSAGGTSGSNEQFF. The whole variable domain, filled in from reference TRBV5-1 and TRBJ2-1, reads KAGVTQTPRYLIKTRGQQVTLSCSPISGHRSVSWYQQTPGQGLQFLFEYFSETQRNKGNFPGRFSGRQFSNSRSEMNVSTLELGDSALYLCASSAGGTSGSNEQFFGPGTRLTVL.

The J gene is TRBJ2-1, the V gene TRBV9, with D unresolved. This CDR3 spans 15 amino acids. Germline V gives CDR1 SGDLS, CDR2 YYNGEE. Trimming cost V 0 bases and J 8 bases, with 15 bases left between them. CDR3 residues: CASSVEPRKDDEQFF. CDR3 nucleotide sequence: TGTGCCAGCAGCGTAGAGCCTAGAAAGGACGATGAGCAGTTCTTC.

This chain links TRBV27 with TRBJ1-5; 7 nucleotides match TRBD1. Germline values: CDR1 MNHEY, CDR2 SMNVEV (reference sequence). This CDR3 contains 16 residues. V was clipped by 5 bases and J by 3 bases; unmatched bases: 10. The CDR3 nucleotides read TGTGCCAGCAGTCGGACAGGAACGGTCCACAATCAGCCCCAGCATTTT. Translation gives CASSRTGTVHNQPQHF.

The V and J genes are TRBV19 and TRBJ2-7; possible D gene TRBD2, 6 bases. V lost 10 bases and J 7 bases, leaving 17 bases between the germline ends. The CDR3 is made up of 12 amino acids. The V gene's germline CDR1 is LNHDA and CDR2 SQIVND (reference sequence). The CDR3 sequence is CATHSGGREQYF. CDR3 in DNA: TGTGCCACCCACTCCGGGGGACGAGAGCAGTACTTC.

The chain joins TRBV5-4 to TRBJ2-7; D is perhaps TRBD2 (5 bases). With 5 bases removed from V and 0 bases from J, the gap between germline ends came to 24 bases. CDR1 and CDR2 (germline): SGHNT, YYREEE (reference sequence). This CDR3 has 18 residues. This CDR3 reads CASSLLSGSTRSSYEQYF. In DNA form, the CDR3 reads TGTGCCAGCAGTTTGCTATCGGGGTCAACAAGGAGCTCCTACGAGCAGTACTTC.

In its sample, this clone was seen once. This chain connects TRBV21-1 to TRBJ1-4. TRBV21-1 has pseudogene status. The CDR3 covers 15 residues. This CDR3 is CASNPFARDGEKLFF. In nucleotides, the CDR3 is TGTGCCAGCAACCCGTTCGCAAGGGATGGTGAAAAACTGTTTTTT.

CDR3 bases: TGTGCCAGCAGCCCTGGACAGGGGGTGAACACTGAAGCTTTCTTT. Translation gives CASSPGQGVNTEAFF. V is TRBV7-9 and J is TRBJ1-1, with 10 bases aligning to TRBD1. This CDR3 is 15 amino acids long. Germline CDR1 is SEHNR and CDR2 is FQNEAQ (reference sequence). Trimming took 5 bases from V and 0 from J; bases not matched to a gene: 3.

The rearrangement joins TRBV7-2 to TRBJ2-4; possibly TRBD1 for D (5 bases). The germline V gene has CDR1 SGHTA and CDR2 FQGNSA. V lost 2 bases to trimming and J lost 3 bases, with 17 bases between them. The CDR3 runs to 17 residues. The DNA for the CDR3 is TGTGCCAGCAGCTTATCTCAGGGTGTTTTAGGCAAAAACATTCAGTACTTC. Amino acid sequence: CASSLSQGVLGKNIQYF.

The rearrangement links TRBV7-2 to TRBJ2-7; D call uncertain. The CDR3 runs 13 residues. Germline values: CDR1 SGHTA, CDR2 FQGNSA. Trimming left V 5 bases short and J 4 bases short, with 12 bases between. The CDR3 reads CASSPVERYEQYF. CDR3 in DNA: TGTGCCAGCAGCCCGGTGGAAAGATACGAGCAGTACTTC.

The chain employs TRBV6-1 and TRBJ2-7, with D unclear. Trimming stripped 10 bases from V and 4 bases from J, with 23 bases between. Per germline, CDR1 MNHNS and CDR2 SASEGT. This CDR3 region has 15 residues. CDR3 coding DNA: TGTGCCACCTTCGTCCGGGCAGAGATGGTGTACGAGCAGTACTTC. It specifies CATFVRAEMVYEQYF.

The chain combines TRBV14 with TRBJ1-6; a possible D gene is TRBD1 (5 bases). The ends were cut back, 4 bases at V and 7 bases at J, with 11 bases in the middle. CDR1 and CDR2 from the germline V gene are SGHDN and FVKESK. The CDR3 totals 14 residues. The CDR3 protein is CASSLGTENSPLHF. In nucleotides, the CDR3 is TGTGCCAGCAGCCTAGGGACTGAGAATTCACCCCTCCACTTT.

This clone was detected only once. Here the CDR3 reads CASSMGTGKETQYF. Here the CDR3 DNA reads TGTGCCAGTAGTATGGGAACAGGGAAAGAGACCCAGTACTTC. The V and J genes are TRBV19 and TRBJ2-5, with a weak D call TRBD1 (6 bases). CDR3 length equals 14 residues. The germline V gene has CDR1 LNHDA and CDR2 SQIVND (reference sequence). Between the trimmed V and J ends, which lost 3 bases and 3 bases, there was a span of 11 bases.

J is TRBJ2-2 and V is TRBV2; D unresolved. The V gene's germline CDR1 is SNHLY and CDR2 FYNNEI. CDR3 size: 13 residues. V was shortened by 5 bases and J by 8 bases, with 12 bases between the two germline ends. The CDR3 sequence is CASSQRSGGELFF. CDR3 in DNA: TGTGCCAGCAGTCAACGATCGGGTGGGGAGCTGTTTTTT.

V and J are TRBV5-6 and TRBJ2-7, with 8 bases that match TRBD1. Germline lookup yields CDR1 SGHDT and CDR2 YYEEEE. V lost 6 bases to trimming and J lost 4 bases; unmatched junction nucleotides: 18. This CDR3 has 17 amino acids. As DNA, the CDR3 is TGTGCCAGCACCCTGGCAGGGGGCGAGGCTGGGGGATACGAGCAGTACTTC. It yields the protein CASTLAGGEAGGYEQYF.

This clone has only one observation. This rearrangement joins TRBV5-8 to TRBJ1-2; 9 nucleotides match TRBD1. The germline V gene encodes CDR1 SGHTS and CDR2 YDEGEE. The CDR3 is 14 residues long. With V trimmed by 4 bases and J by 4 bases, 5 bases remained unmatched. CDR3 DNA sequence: TGTGCCAGCAGCAAAGGGACAGGGCCCTATGGCTACACCTTC. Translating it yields CASSKGTGPYGYTF.

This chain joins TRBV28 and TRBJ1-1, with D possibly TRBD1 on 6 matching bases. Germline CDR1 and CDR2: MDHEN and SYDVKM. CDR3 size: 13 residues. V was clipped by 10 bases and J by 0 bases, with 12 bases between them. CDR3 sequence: CATVQGMNTEAFF. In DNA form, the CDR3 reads TGTGCCACCGTTCAGGGGATGAACACTGAAGCTTTCTTT.

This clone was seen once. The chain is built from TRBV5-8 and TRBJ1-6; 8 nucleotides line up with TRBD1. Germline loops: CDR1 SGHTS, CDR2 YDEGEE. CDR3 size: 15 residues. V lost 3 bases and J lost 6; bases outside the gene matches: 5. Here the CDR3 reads CASSWKTGVNSPLHF. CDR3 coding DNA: TGTGCCAGCAGCTGGAAGACAGGGGTTAATTCACCCCTCCACTTT.

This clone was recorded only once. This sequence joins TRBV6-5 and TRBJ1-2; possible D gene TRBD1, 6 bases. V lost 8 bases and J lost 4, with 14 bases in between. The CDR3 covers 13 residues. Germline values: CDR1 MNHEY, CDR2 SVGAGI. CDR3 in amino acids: CASSGLGAYGYTF. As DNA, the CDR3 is TGTGCCAGCTCTGGATTGGGGGCCTATGGCTACACCTTC.

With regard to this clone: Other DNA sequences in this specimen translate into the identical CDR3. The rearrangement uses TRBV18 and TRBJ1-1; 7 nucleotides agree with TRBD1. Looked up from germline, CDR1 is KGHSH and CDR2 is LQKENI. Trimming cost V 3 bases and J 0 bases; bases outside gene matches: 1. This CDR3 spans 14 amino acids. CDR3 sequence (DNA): TGTGCCAGCTCACCGGGACAGATGAACACTGAAGCTTTCTTT. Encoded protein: CASSPGQMNTEAFF.